The 14 T cell receptor beta chains reported below all come from one sample, sequenced in a study of pediatric ulcerative colitis. The rectum was sampled with one to two pinch biopsies at colonoscopy. Clones were read by immunoSEQ multiplex PCR, and TCRdb kept only the in-frame ones, dropping some. Among 16,000 or so clones, roughly 70% were seen once, and the ten largest hold under 7.5%. The source material was gut tissue. The source is a boy younger than 18 with moderate ulcerative colitis.

The V gene is TRBV2, the J gene TRBJ2-1, with a possible D match to TRBD2 (7 bases). V shed 8 bases and J shed 8 bases, with 10 bases lying between them. From germline, CDR1 is SNHLY and CDR2 FYNNEI. This CDR3 spans 11 amino acids. The CDR3 DNA reads TGTGCCAGCCTAGGGGGGGATGAGCAGTTCTTC. Residues: CASLGGDEQFF. The full variable domain, its missing parts supplied by reference TRBV2 and TRBJ2-1, is EPEVTQTPSHQVTQMGQEVILRCVPISNHLYFYWYRQILGQKVEFLVSFYNNEISEKSEIFDDQFSVERPDGSNFTLKIRSTKLEDSAMYFCASLGGDEQFFGPGTRLTVL.

J is TRBJ1-4 and V is TRBV7-7, with D possibly being TRBD1 (5 bases). This CDR3 region has 16 residues. The germline V gene has CDR1 SSHAT and CDR2 FNYEAQ (reference sequence). Trimming pared 2 bases from V and 3 bases from J, leaving 13 bases between. Here the CDR3 reads CASSLSIRDPNEKLFF. The CDR3 region has the DNA TGTGCCAGCAGCTTATCTATTAGGGACCCTAATGAAAAACTGTTTTTT.

V gene TRBV19 combines with J gene TRBJ2-7; 10 nucleotides agree with TRBD1. The length of the CDR3 is 14 residues. Germline loops: CDR1 LNHDA, CDR2 SQIVND (reference sequence). The junction had 6 bases not matched to a gene; V was cut back by 6 bases and J by 4 bases. CDR3 protein: CASSLDRGPYEQYF. The CDR3 DNA sequence: TGTGCCAGTAGCCTCGACAGGGGGCCTTACGAGCAGTACTTC.

This clone was seen more than once but under ten times. The V call is TRBV12-5, the J call TRBJ1-2; 10 bases match TRBD1. J lost 8 bases, V lost 0 bases, and 9 bases had no gene match. The CDR3 consists of 16 residues. Germline V gene lookup returns CDR1 LGHNT and CDR2 FRNRAP. The DNA for the CDR3 is TGTGCTAGTGGTTTGGTACGCGGGACAGGGGTGGTAGGCTACACCTTC. It yields the protein CASGLVRGTGVVGYTF.

The gene calls are TRBV5-1 and TRBJ2-3; TRBD1 agrees at 8 bases. The CDR3 totals 17 residues. After removal of 3 bases from V and 0 bases from J, the junction contained 9 bases not matched to a gene. CDR1 is SGHRS, CDR2 YFSETQ, per germline. The CDR3 coding sequence is TGCGCCAGCAGCTCCCGGACAGGGCCCACTAGCACAGATACGCAGTATTTT. Amino acid sequence: CASSSRTGPTSTDTQYF.

This clone was observed once. A read error may produce the germline difference seen at one junction end. This chain connects TRBV11-1 to TRBJ2-5; 14 bases map to TRBD2. Germline assignment: CDR1 SGHAT and CDR2 FQDESV (reference sequence). This CDR3 region has 18 residues. The CDR3 loop reads CASSSPGTSGSHQETQYF. The CDR3 nucleotides read TGTGCCAGCAGCTCACCCGGGACTAGCGGGAGCCACCAGGAGACCCAGTACTTC.

This chain connects TRBV5-8 to TRBJ1-5, with a tentative D call TRBD1 (5 bases). The V end was cut by 4 bases, the J end by 0 bases, with 17 bases between. CDR3 length: 17 amino acids. Germline loops: CDR1 SGHTS, CDR2 YDEGEE. The CDR3 DNA reads as TGTGCCAGCAGCCTCCTCAGCAGGGCTGATAGCAATCAGCCCCAGCATTTT. Amino acid sequence: CASSLLSRADSNQPQHF.

V usage is TRBV28 and J usage is TRBJ2-3; no reliable D call. Trimming took 2 bases from V and 6 from J, leaving 3 bases between them. Germline V CDR1 and CDR2: MDHEN, SYDVKM. The CDR3 length is 11 residues. CDR3 region: CASSLPDTQYF. Here the CDR3 DNA reads TGTGCCAGCAGTTTACCGGATACGCAGTATTTT.

This chain uses TRBV10-2 with TRBJ2-6, with D tentatively TRBD2 (7 bases). Germline CDR1 is WSHSY and CDR2 is SAAADI. CDR3 length equals 14 residues. The germline V and J ends were trimmed by 5 bases and 4 bases, with 9 bases remaining between them. This CDR3 is CASSRGAGANVLTF. In DNA, the CDR3 is TGCGCCAGCAGTCGGGGGGCCGGGGCCAACGTCCTGACTTTC.

By share, this clone counts as medium-sized. The CDR3 protein is CASSGEPGPYEQYF. CDR3 in DNA: TGTGCCAGTAGCGGGGAGCCTGGCCCCTACGAGCAGTACTTC. The gene calls are TRBV19 and TRBJ2-7; a weak D match, TRBD2 (5 bases). The CDR3 is 14 amino acids. V dropped 6 bases and J dropped 2 bases, with 14 bases sitting between them. The V gene's germline CDR1 is LNHDA and CDR2 SQIVND (reference sequence).

V is TRBV30 and J is TRBJ1-4; 7 bases align to TRBD1. Germline values: CDR1 GTSNPN, CDR2 SVGIG (reference sequence). The CDR3 runs to 15 residues. V trimming: 0 bases; J trimming: 5 bases; junction bases outside the gene matches: 6. CDR3 residues: CAWSVFGGGNEKLFF. The CDR3 DNA follows: TGTGCCTGGAGTGTGTTCGGAGGGGGCAATGAAAAACTGTTTTTT.

This sequence joins TRBV7-8 and TRBJ1-2; 7 bases map to TRBD1. The CDR3 runs 14 residues. The germline V gene encodes CDR1 SGHVS and CDR2 FQNEAQ. Unmatched junction bases numbered 4, after V lost 4 bases and J lost 2 bases. The CDR3 region has the DNA TGTGCCAGCAGCTCACAACAGGGGAACTATGGCTACACCTTC. It yields the protein CASSSQQGNYGYTF.

The J gene is TRBJ2-3, the V gene TRBV7-6; D is uncertain. Germline values: CDR1 SGHVS, CDR2 FNYEAQ. Trimming removed 1 base from V and 0 bases from J, with 5 bases in between. The CDR3 spans 14 residues. The CDR3 nucleotides read TGTGCCAGCAGCTTAGGGGCTAGCACAGATACGCAGTATTTT. The encoded protein is CASSLGASTDTQYF. Full variable domain (outside the CDR3, taken from reference TRBV7-6 and TRBJ2-3): GAGVSQSPRYKVTKRGQDVALRCDPISGHVSLYWYRQALGQGPEFLTYFNYEAQQDKSGLPNDRFSAERPEGSISTLTIQRTEQRDSAMYRCASSLGASTDTQYFGPGTRLTVL.

The V call is TRBV29-1, the J call TRBJ2-1, with 11 bases identical to TRBD2. V shed 7 bases, J shed 4 bases, and the junction held 15 bases outside the gene matches. This CDR3 region has 17 residues. Germline V lookup: CDR1 SQVTM, CDR2 ANQGSEA. The CDR3 DNA reads TGCAGCGCCCGACTGGGACTAGCGGAAGGGGGGTACAATGAGCAGTTCTTC. Amino acids: CSARLGLAEGGYNEQFF.